This TCR beta chain was identified in a study of T cell responses to AZD1222 COVID-19 vaccine. The germline CDR1 and CDR2 sequences are MNHEY and SVGEGT. V shed 4 bases and J 3 bases; nucleotides not matched to a gene: 9. There are 15 residues in the CDR3. TCRdb keeps only in-frame clones here, not all; method: immunoSEQ multiplex PCR. The sample includes fewer than 140,000 clones, roughly 91% seen only once; the top ten take 8%. The chain joins TRBV6-2 or TRBV6-3 to TRBJ2-7; 7 nucleotides line up with TRBD1. The sample was peripheral blood, taken 28 days after the second AZD1222 dose. This sequence originates from an adult who received the AZD1222 COVID-19 vaccine. CDR3 in amino acids: CASSSPTGALYEQYF. CDR3 DNA sequence: TGTGCCAGCAGTTCCCCCACAGGGGCCCTCTACGAGCAGTACTTC.